This T cell receptor (beta chain) derives from a study of cytomegalovirus exposure and HLA in healthy donors. In the PCR, 60 Vbeta and 13 Jbeta primers were used. Using immunoSEQ multiplex PCR, the repertoire was profiled, and TCRdb retains in-frame clones only, with some absent. Here the sample spans about 18,000 clones, under 80% being singletons. Regarding the study as a whole: Segments of the TCR beta V type were, in most cases, productive about 90% or about 30% of the time in an earlier analysis.

About this clone itself: Its antigen is not known.

The germline V and J ends were trimmed by 3 bases and 13 bases, with 18 bases remaining between them. CDR3 length: 12 amino acids. From germline, CDR1 is SQVTM and CDR2 ANQGSEA. The chain links TRBV29-1 to TRBJ1-2; D gene uncertain. This receptor was taken from a man between 18 and 29 years old in good health and CMV-seronegative. The sample consisted of PBMCs. The CDR3 spells CSVEYEEGRSTF. In DNA form, the CDR3 reads TGCAGCGTTGAGTACGAAGAGGGAAGGAGCACCTTC.